These T cell receptor beta chains were read from a single sample in a study of response to subunit inactivated influenza vaccine. MiXCR, applied by TCRdb to the RT-PCR reads, yields one record per CDR3 protein. The sample has 650,000 or so distinct CDR3 sequences; around 15% are singletons. Source: PBMCs from blood, taken 14 to 15 days before vaccination. These receptors all stem from a man aged 50-60 years who received an inactivated influenza vaccine. CDR3s leave out the opening cysteine and the closing phenylalanine or tryptophan. The order of the fields is V gene, CDR3 protein.

TRBV4-3 | ASSQEQGWTDTQY
TRBV24-1 | ATSGYFGRGVEETQY
TRBV28 | ASSPWTSGGFTDTQY
TRBV28 | ASSLALGLAGDEQY
TRBV5-1 | ASSISGYEQY
TRBV20-1 | SAIRTGRGTDTQY
TRBV29-1 | SVEGGRRETQY
TRBV20-1 | SAGLSYSPTDTQY
TRBV24-1 | ATSDSLGPEDKLF
TRBV20-1 | SASNPTAGGLLKQY
TRBV4-2 | ASSQAPTDINEKLF
TRBV3-1 | ASSHRLGEQF
TRBV4-2 | ASSRDATRNEQF
TRBV15 | ATSVQLGGANNEQF
TRBV5-5 | ASSPGQGAFGYT
TRBV12-3/TRBV12-4 | ASSEKGTDTQY
TRBV4-1 | ASSRSGTGAPRSGNTIY
TRBV4-2 | ASSPTGSGGYNEQF
TRBV9 | ASSGTSGGWYEQY
TRBV7-2 | ASSLGDQGFYNEQF
TRBV5-1 | ASSSRRDRGPYSNQPQH
TRBV28 | ASSPIPGQGQISGNTIY
TRBV7-9 | ASSLMGLAF
TRBV5-1 | ASSLGRDGGEAF
TRBV21-1 | ASRLRQRLAKNIQY